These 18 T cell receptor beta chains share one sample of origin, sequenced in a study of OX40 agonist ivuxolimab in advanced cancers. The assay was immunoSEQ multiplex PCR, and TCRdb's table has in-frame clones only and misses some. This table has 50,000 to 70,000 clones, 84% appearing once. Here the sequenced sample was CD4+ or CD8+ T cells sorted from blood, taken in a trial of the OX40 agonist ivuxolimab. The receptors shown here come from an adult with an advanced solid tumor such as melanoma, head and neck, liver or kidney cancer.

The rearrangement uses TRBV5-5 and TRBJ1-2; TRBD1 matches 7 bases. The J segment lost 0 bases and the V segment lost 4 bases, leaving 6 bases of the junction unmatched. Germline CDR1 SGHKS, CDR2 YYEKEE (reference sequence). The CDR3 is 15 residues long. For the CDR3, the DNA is TGTGCCAGCAGCGGGCGGGACAGAGCTAACTATGGCTACACCTTC. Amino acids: CASSGRDRANYGYTF.

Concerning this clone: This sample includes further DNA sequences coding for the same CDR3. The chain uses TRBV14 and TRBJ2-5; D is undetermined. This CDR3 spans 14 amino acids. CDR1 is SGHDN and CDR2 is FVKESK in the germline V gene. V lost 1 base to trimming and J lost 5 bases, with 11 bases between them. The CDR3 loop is CASSQGARSETQYF. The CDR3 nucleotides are TGTGCCAGCAGCCAAGGGGCCAGGTCGGAGACCCAGTACTTC.

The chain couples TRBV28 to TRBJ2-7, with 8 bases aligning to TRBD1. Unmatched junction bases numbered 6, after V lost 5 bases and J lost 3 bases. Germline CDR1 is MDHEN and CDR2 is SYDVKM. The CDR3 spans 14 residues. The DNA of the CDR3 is TGTGCCAGCAGTCGGACAGGGCGAGTCTACGAGCAGTACTTC. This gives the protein CASSRTGRVYEQYF.

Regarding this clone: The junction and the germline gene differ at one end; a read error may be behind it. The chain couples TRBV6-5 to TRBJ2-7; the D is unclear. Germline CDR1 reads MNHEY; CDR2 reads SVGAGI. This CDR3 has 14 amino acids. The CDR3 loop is CASSYSTNSYEQYF. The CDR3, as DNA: TGTGCCAGCAGCTACTCGACAAACAGCTACGAGCAGTACTTC.

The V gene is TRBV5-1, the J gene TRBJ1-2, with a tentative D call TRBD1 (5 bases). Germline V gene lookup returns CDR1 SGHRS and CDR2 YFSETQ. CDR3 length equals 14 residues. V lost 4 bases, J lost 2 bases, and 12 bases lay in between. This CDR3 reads CASSPETVNYGYTF. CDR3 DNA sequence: TGCGCCAGCAGCCCGGAGACAGTAAACTATGGCTACACCTTC.

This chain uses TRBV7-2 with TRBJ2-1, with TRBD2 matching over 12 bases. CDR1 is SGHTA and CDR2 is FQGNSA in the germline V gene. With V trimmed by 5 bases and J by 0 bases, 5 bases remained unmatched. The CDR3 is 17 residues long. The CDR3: CASSPGLAGSSYNEQFF. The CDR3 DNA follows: TGTGCCAGCAGCCCAGGACTAGCGGGGAGCTCCTACAATGAGCAGTTCTTC.

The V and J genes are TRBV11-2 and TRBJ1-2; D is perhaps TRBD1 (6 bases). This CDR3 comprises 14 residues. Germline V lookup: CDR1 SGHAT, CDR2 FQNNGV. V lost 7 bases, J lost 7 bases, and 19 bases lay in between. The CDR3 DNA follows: TGTGCCAGCACCCCTTGGGAGGGGGTATTTGGCTACACCTTC. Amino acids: CASTPWEGVFGYTF.

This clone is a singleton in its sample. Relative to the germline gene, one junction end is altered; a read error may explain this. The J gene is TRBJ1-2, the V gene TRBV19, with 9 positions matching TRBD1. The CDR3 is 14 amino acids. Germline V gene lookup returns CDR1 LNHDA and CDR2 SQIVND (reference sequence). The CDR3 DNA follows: TGTGCCAGTAGTATGAGGGACAGGGTCTCCGGTATGGTCTTC. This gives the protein CASSMRDRVSGMVF. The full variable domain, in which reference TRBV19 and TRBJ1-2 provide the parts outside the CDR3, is DGGITQSPKYLFRKEGQNVTLSCEQNLNHDAMYWYRQDPGQGLRLIYYSQIVNDFQKGDIAEGYSVSREKKESFPLTVTSAQKNPTAFYLCASSMRDRVSGMVFGSGTRLTVV.

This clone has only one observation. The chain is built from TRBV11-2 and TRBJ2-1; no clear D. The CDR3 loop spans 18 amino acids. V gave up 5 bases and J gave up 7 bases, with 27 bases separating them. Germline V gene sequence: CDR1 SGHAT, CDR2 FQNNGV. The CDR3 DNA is TGTGCCAGCAGCCTCACGGGTGTGGGATACTCGGGCGGTAATGAGCAGTTCTTC. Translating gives CASSLTGVGYSGGNEQFF.

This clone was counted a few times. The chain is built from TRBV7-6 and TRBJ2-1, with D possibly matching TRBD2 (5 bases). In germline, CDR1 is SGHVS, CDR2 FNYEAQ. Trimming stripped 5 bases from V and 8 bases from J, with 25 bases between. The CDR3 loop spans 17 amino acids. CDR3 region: CASSARTRGWYNDEQFF. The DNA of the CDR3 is TGTGCCAGCAGCGCTAGGACCCGGGGTTGGTACAACGATGAGCAGTTCTTC.

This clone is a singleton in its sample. The CDR3 is CASGTGTGANEKLFF. The CDR3 DNA follows: TGTGCCAGCGGTACCGGGACAGGGGCTAATGAAAAACTGTTTTTT. The chain carries TRBV6-1 and TRBJ1-4; 10 nucleotides agree with TRBD1. This CDR3 is 15 amino acids long. Germline CDR1 reads MNHNS; CDR2 reads SASEGT. With 8 bases clipped from V and 3 bases from J, the junction kept 6 bases outside the gene matches.

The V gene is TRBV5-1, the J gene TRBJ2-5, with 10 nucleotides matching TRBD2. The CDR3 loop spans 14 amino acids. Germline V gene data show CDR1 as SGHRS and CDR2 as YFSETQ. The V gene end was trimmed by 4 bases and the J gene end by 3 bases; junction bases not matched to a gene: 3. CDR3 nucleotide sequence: TGCGCCAGCAGCACTGGACTAGCGGAAGAGACCCAGTACTTC. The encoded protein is CASSTGLAEETQYF.

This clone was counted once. The CDR3 spells CAISLDRGKNEQFF. The CDR3 DNA reads as TGTGCCATCAGTTTAGACAGGGGTAAAAATGAGCAGTTCTTC. The chain joins TRBV10-3 to TRBJ2-1; 8 positions match TRBD1. V dropped 5 bases and J dropped 7; count of bases not matched to a gene: 7. This CDR3 contains 14 residues. CDR1 is ENHRY and CDR2 is SYGVKD in the germline V gene.

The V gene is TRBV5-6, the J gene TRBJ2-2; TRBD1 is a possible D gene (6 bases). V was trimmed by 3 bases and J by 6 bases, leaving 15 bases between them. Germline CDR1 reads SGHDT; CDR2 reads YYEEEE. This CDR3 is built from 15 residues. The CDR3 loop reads CASSWRTAGSGELFF. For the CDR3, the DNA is TGTGCCAGCAGCTGGAGGACAGCAGGGTCCGGGGAGCTGTTTTTT.

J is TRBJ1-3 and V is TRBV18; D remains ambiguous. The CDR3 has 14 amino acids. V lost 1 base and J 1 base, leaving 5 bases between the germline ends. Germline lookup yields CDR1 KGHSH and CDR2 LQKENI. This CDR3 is CASSPQGSGNTIYF. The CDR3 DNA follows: TGTGCCAGCTCACCACAGGGATCTGGAAACACCATATATTTT.

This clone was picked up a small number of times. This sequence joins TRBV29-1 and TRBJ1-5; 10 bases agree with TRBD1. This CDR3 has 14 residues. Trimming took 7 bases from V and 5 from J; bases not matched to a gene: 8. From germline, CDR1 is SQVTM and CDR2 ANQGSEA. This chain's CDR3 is CSASTGGGDQPQHF. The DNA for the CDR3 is TGCAGCGCTTCGACAGGGGGCGGCGATCAGCCCCAGCATTTT. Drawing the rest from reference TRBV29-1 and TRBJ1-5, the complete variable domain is SAVISQKPSRDICQRGTSLTIQCQVDSQVTMMFWYRQQPGQSLTLIATANQGSEATYESGFVIDKFPISRPNLTFSTLTVSNMSPEDSSIYLCSASTGGGDQPQHFGDGTRLSIL.

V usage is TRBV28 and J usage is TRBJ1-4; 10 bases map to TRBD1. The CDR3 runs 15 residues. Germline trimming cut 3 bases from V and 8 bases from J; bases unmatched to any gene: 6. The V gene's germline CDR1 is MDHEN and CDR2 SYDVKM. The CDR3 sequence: CASSFRTGGEEKLFF. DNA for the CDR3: TGTGCCAGCAGTTTCCGGACAGGGGGAGAGGAAAAACTGTTTTTT. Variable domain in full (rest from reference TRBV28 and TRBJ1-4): DVKVTQSSRYLVKRTGEKVFLECVQDMDHENMFWYRQDPGLGLRLIYFSYDVKMKEKGDIPEGYSVSREKKERFSLILESASTNQTSMYLCASSFRTGGEEKLFFGSGTQLSVL.

The CDR3 region has the DNA TGTGCCAGCTCACCCCGGGGAGGGGACGGAAACACCATATATTTT. This translates into CASSPRGGDGNTIYF. The rearrangement joins TRBV18 to TRBJ1-3, with a weak D call TRBD1 (5 bases). CDR1 and CDR2 (germline): KGHSH, LQKENI. CDR3 size: 15 residues. V was shortened by 3 bases and J by 4 bases, with 13 bases between the two germline ends.